These 9 T cell receptor beta chains were sequenced from one sample in a study of T cells after posttransplantation cyclophosphamide. Libraries were prepared by immunoSEQ multiplex PCR; TCRdb keeps only in-frame clonotypes and omits some of them. In total the sample includes 20,000 to 30,000 clones, none of them seen once. Sequenced input: PBMCs. Receptors were obtained from a woman between 45 and 60 years old in good health, CMV-negative, and a related stem cell transplant donor.

This clone was seen ten or more times. The rearrangement uses TRBV7-9 and TRBJ2-1; the D gene is possibly TRBD2 (5 bases). The germline V gene encodes CDR1 SEHNR and CDR2 FQNEAQ (reference sequence). The CDR3 length is 12 residues. Between the trimmed V and J ends, which lost 5 bases and 6 bases, there was a span of 8 bases. CDR3 region: CASSESGNEQFF. The DNA for the CDR3 is TGTGCCAGCAGCGAGAGCGGCAATGAGCAGTTCTTC.

This clone was recorded at least ten times. The CDR3 DNA reads as TGTGCCAGCAGTGAAGCGGGGGGGTACAATCAGCCCCAGCATTTT. It is translated as CASSEAGGYNQPQHF. The chain has TRBV6-1 and TRBJ1-5; the D gene is possibly TRBD1 (5 bases). CDR1 is MNHNS and CDR2 is SASEGT in the germline V gene. The CDR3 loop spans 15 amino acids. V lost 0 bases to trimming and J lost 3 bases, with 9 bases between them.

This clone was counted ten times or more. The rearrangement joins TRBV7-2 to TRBJ1-2; 7 bases are a match to TRBD1. The junction had 3 bases not matched to a gene; V was cut back by 0 bases and J by 5 bases. The CDR3 has 14 amino acids. Looked up from germline, CDR1 is SGHTA and CDR2 is FQGNSA. CDR3 nucleotides: TGTGCCAGCAGCTTAGCGGGACAGAAATATGGCTACACCTTC. Translated, it gives CASSLAGQKYGYTF.

This clone was picked up many times. The V gene is TRBV5-1, the J gene TRBJ2-2, with 10 positions matching TRBD2. The CDR3 has 16 amino acids. Germline CDR1 and CDR2: SGHRS and YFSETQ. The junction had 5 bases not matched to a gene; V was cut back by 4 bases and J by 2 bases. This chain's CDR3 is CASSPGTSANTGELFF. The CDR3 DNA sequence: TGCGCCAGCAGCCCCGGGACTAGCGCTAACACCGGGGAGCTGTTTTTT. Variable domain in full (rest from reference TRBV5-1 and TRBJ2-2): KAGVTQTPRYLIKTRGQQVTLSCSPISGHRSVSWYQQTPGQGLQFLFEYFSETQRNKGNFPGRFSGRQFSNSRSEMNVSTLELGDSALYLCASSPGTSANTGELFFGEGSRLTVL.

This clone was counted many times. A read error may account for a junction end that differs from germline. This sequence joins TRBV6-1 and TRBJ1-2, with D perhaps TRBD1 (6 bases). The CDR3 loop spans 15 amino acids. In germline, CDR1 is MNHNS, CDR2 SASEGT. CDR3 DNA: TGTGCCAGCAGTGAAGCGCCAGGGGCCGCCTATCGCTACACCTTC. Amino acid sequence: CASSEAPGAAYRYTF.

This clone was detected ten times or more. The gene calls are TRBV14 and TRBJ2-2; a weak D match, TRBD2 (6 bases). V was trimmed by 4 bases and J by 0 bases, leaving 15 bases between them. CDR3 length equals 17 residues. The germline gives CDR1 SGHDN, CDR2 FVKESK. In nucleotides, the CDR3 is TGTGCCAGCAGCCGCCTGGCGGGAAACGCGAACACCGGGGAGCTGTTTTTT. Amino acids: CASSRLAGNANTGELFF.

This clone showed up many times. The chain combines TRBV5-1 with TRBJ1-2; 7 nucleotides line up with TRBD1. Trimming removed 0 bases from V and 6 bases from J; junction bases left unmatched: 14. This CDR3 spans 17 amino acids. CDR1 and CDR2 from the germline V gene are SGHRS and YFSETQ. Written as DNA, the CDR3 is TGCGCCAGCAGCTTGGGCCTACAGGGGTCGATTGGGGATGGCTACACCTTC. This encodes CASSLGLQGSIGDGYTF.

This clone has at least ten counts. This chain links TRBV28 with TRBJ1-4; TRBD1 agrees at 7 bases. Germline-derived CDR1 and CDR2 are MDHEN and SYDVKM. Losses at the gene ends were 5 bases for V and 6 bases for J; bases not matched to a gene: 9. This CDR3 comprises 15 residues. CDR3 amino acids: CASSTSTGRHEKLFF. The CDR3, as DNA: TGTGCCAGCAGTACCTCGACAGGGAGGCATGAAAAACTGTTTTTT.

This clone has at least ten counts. The CDR3 nucleotides are TGTGCCAGCAGTCTCGGACTAATTTCCGGAGGGGAGACCCAGTACTTC. Its translation: CASSLGLISGGETQYF. V usage is TRBV9 and J usage is TRBJ2-5; a weak D match, TRBD2 (6 bases). Germline V CDR1 and CDR2: SGDLS, YYNGEE. CDR3 size: 16 residues. The V and J ends lost 5 bases and 5 bases respectively, with 22 bases between them.